The next 27 T cell receptor beta chains were all read from a single sample in a study of cytomegalovirus exposure and HLA in healthy donors. The study ran its PCR with 60 Vbeta and 13 Jbeta primers. TCRdb's copy holds only in-frame clones and misses some; the assay was immunoSEQ multiplex PCR. Here the sample spans 95,000 to 150,000 clones, approximately 70% being singletons. The specimen sequenced was PBMCs. Receptor source: a man in his fifties or sixties in good health and CMV-seropositive.

The gene calls are TRBV9 and TRBJ2-7, with D tentatively TRBD1 (5 bases). The length of the CDR3 is 13 residues. The ends were cut back, 4 bases at V and 5 bases at J, with 13 bases in the middle. Germline lookup yields CDR1 SGDLS and CDR2 YYNGEE. The CDR3 sequence: CASSPDREDEQYF. CDR3 coding DNA: TGTGCCAGCAGCCCAGACAGAGAGGACGAGCAGTACTTC. Together with reference TRBV9 and TRBJ2-7, the CDR3 gives the full variable domain: DSGVTQTPKHLITATGQRVTLRCSPRSGDLSVYWYQQSLDQGLQFLIQYYNGEERAKGNILERFSAQQFPDLHSELNLSSLELGDSALYFCASSPDREDEQYFGPGTRLTVT.

The count of this clone is one. The chain employs TRBV10-3 and TRBJ1-5, with TRBD1 matching over 7 bases. Trimming removed 4 bases from V and 2 bases from J; junction bases left unmatched: 11. CDR1 ENHRY and CDR2 SYGVKD come from the germline V gene. The CDR3 loop spans 17 amino acids. In DNA form, the CDR3 reads TGTGCCATCAGTGGAGGGCAGGGGGGCTATGGCAATCAGCCCCAGCATTTT. As protein: CAISGGQGGYGNQPQHF.

The chain links TRBV6-5 to TRBJ1-2; the match to TRBD1 covers 10 bases. This CDR3 spans 14 amino acids. Trimming cost V 5 bases and J 7 bases; bases outside gene matches: 7. Germline CDR1 reads MNHEY; CDR2 reads SVGAGI. CDR3 nucleotides: TGTGCCAGCAGTGGACGACAGGGGGCGGTTGGCTACACCTTC. Its translation: CASSGRQGAVGYTF.

The V and J genes are TRBV9 and TRBJ2-7, with no clear D. CDR3 size: 14 residues. Trimming took 0 bases from V and 2 from J, leaving 9 bases between them. The germline CDR1 and CDR2 sequences are SGDLS and YYNGEE. CDR3 in amino acids: CASSVGYRAYEQYF. CDR3 sequence (DNA): TGTGCCAGCAGCGTAGGGTACCGAGCCTACGAGCAGTACTTC.

This chain joins TRBV5-1 and TRBJ1-5; 7 nucleotides match TRBD1. V lost 4 bases to trimming and J lost 3 bases; unmatched junction nucleotides: 7. This CDR3 contains 15 residues. The germline CDR1 and CDR2 sequences are SGHRS and YFSETQ. The CDR3: CASSAMGQPNQPQHF. CDR3 bases: TGCGCCAGCAGCGCGATGGGACAGCCCAATCAGCCCCAGCATTTT.

The chain carries TRBV10-2 and TRBJ2-5; perhaps TRBD1 as D (6 bases). The CDR3 has 15 amino acids. With 6 bases removed from V and 1 base from J, the gap between germline ends came to 15 bases. Germline assignment: CDR1 WSHSY and CDR2 SAAADI. The CDR3 loop is CASSPIDRIQETQYF. The CDR3 region has the DNA TGCGCCAGCAGCCCTATTGACAGGATCCAAGAGACCCAGTACTTC.

This clone was found a few times. The gene calls are TRBV6-1 and TRBJ2-2; TRBD2 is a possible D gene (6 bases). Germline V CDR1 and CDR2: MNHNS, SASEGT. The CDR3 covers 15 residues. Trimming left V 3 bases short and J 7 bases short, with 15 bases between. The CDR3 bases are TGTGCCAGCAGTGACCCAGGGACTGGGTTCGGGGAGCTGTTTTTT. Amino acid sequence: CASSDPGTGFGELFF.

This clone was observed a handful of times. The rearrangement links TRBV5-6 to TRBJ2-2; 10 bases are shared with TRBD1. V lost 0 bases and J lost 7; bases outside the gene matches: 3. The CDR3 runs 15 residues. The V gene's germline CDR1 is SGHDT and CDR2 YYEEEE. For the CDR3, the DNA is TGTGCCAGCAGCTTGGGACAGGGGGCGTTCGGGGAGCTGTTTTTT. Translating gives CASSLGQGAFGELFF.

In its sample, this clone was seen a few times. The chain is built from TRBV2 and TRBJ2-3; D unresolved. Trimming removed 5 bases at V and 0 bases at J, with 12 bases between. The CDR3 loop spans 15 amino acids. Germline loops: CDR1 SNHLY, CDR2 FYNNEI. CDR3 residues: CASSPHAVSTDTQYF. CDR3 nucleotide sequence: TGTGCCAGCAGTCCGCATGCGGTGAGCACAGATACGCAGTATTTT.

This clone was seen more than once but under ten times. V is TRBV5-1 and J is TRBJ2-5; 13 positions match TRBD2. Trimming cost V 2 bases and J 1 base; bases outside gene matches: 2. CDR1 SGHRS and CDR2 YFSETQ come from the germline V gene. The CDR3 runs 16 residues. The CDR3 loop reads CASSFGTSGAQETQYF. For the CDR3, the DNA is TGCGCCAGCAGCTTCGGGACTAGCGGGGCCCAAGAGACCCAGTACTTC.

The chain has TRBV6-1 and TRBJ2-3; D uncertain. Germline V gene data show CDR1 as MNHNS and CDR2 as SASEGT. Trimming pared 8 bases from V and 6 bases from J, leaving 12 bases between. The CDR3 loop spans 12 amino acids. The CDR3, as DNA: TGTGCCAGCGTCTCCTCCGGGGATACGCAGTATTTT. Residues: CASVSSGDTQYF.

This clone was counted a few times. The CDR3 sequence is CASGLTSGSSYEQYF. CDR3 DNA sequence: TGTGCCAGCGGTCTGACTTCCGGAAGCTCCTACGAGCAGTACTTC. J is TRBJ2-7 and V is TRBV6-5; D unresolved. The length of the CDR3 is 15 residues. V was cut by 8 bases and J by 0 bases, with 17 bases left in between. The germline V gene has CDR1 MNHEY and CDR2 SVGAGI.

This rearrangement joins TRBV28 to TRBJ2-7, with D possibly being TRBD1 (5 bases). Between the trimmed V and J ends, which lost 2 bases and 2 bases, there was a span of 13 bases. Per the germline V gene, CDR1 is MDHEN and CDR2 is SYDVKM. The CDR3 sequence is 15 residues long. The CDR3 reads CASSLGQGYTYEQYF. CDR3 bases: TGTGCCAGCAGTTTAGGGCAGGGTTATACCTACGAGCAGTACTTC.

The chain carries TRBV7-6 and TRBJ1-5; maybe TRBD1 (6 bases). V dropped 3 bases and J dropped 5 bases, with 11 bases sitting between them. The CDR3 loop spans 14 amino acids. The germline V gene has CDR1 SGHVS and CDR2 FNYEAQ. As DNA, the CDR3 is TGTGCCAGCAGCTTTTCAGGGGAGTATCAGCCCCAGCATTTT. The encoded protein is CASSFSGEYQPQHF. The full variable domain, its missing parts supplied by reference TRBV7-6 and TRBJ1-5, is GAGVSQSPRYKVTKRGQDVALRCDPISGHVSLYWYRQALGQGPEFLTYFNYEAQQDKSGLPNDRFSAERPEGSISTLTIQRTEQRDSAMYRCASSFSGEYQPQHFGDGTRLSIL.

The chain combines TRBV6-5 with TRBJ2-1; D is possibly TRBD2 (5 bases). The CDR3 has 14 residues. The germline CDR1 and CDR2 sequences are MNHEY and SVGAGI. V was pared by 2 bases and J by 4 bases, with 9 bases between. This chain's CDR3 is CASSYPGMYNEQFF. For the CDR3, the DNA is TGTGCCAGCAGTTACCCGGGGATGTACAATGAGCAGTTCTTC.

The chain employs TRBV28 and TRBJ1-5; 7 nucleotides align to TRBD1. The germline V gene has CDR1 MDHEN and CDR2 SYDVKM. This CDR3 comprises 14 residues. Trimming removed 3 bases from V and 7 bases from J; junction bases left unmatched: 6. In DNA, the CDR3 is TGTGCCAGCAGTTTCCAGGGGGGCGTACAGCCCCAGCATTTT. As protein: CASSFQGGVQPQHF. The full variable domain, with the rest looked up from reference TRBV28 and TRBJ1-5, is DVKVTQSSRYLVKRTGEKVFLECVQDMDHENMFWYRQDPGLGLRLIYFSYDVKMKEKGDIPEGYSVSREKKERFSLILESASTNQTSMYLCASSFQGGVQPQHFGDGTRLSIL.

The CDR3 sequence: CASSDRVNYGYTF. Here the CDR3 DNA reads TGTGCCAGCAGTGACAGGGTCAACTATGGCTACACCTTC. The chain combines TRBV6-6 with TRBJ1-2, with 7 bases matching TRBD1. The CDR3 is 13 amino acids. Germline V gene lookup returns CDR1 MNHNY and CDR2 SVGAGI (reference sequence). The V and J ends lost 5 bases and 2 bases, in that order; junction bases with no gene match: 2.

The genes are TRBV5-1 and TRBJ1-2, with TRBD1 as a possible D gene (5 bases). Germline loops: CDR1 SGHRS, CDR2 YFSETQ. The ends were cut back, 3 bases at V and 6 bases at J, with 15 bases in the middle. The CDR3 spans 14 residues. The CDR3 protein is CASSSTGTLNGYTF. CDR3 DNA sequence: TGCGCCAGCAGCTCAACCGGGACTCTGAATGGCTACACCTTC.

The chain uses TRBV4-1 and TRBJ1-2; TRBD1 agrees at 9 bases. V shed 1 base, J shed 8 bases, and the junction held 8 bases outside the gene matches. This CDR3 spans 15 amino acids. Germline V CDR1 and CDR2: MGHRA, YSYEKL. CDR3 loop: CASSQGSSGTGGYTF. The CDR3, as DNA: TGCGCCAGCAGCCAAGGGTCCAGTGGGACAGGGGGCTACACCTTC.

The gene calls are TRBV5-1 and TRBJ2-3, with 8 positions matching TRBD2. The V gene's germline CDR1 is SGHRS and CDR2 YFSETQ. After removal of 4 bases from V and 0 bases from J, the junction contained 4 bases not matched to a gene. The CDR3 consists of 15 residues. CDR3: CASSLGLVSTDTQYF. For the CDR3, the DNA is TGCGCCAGCAGCCTGGGACTAGTTAGCACAGATACGCAGTATTTT.

V gene TRBV5-5 combines with J gene TRBJ2-1, with 7 bases lining up with TRBD1. CDR3 length equals 14 residues. Germline-derived CDR1 and CDR2 are SGHKS and YYEKEE (reference sequence). V shed 4 bases, J shed 8 bases, and the junction held 9 bases outside the gene matches. The CDR3 DNA reads TGTGCCAGCAGCCTACGACAGGGTGCCGATGAGCAGTTCTTC. Protein product: CASSLRQGADEQFF.

This chain connects TRBV6-5 to TRBJ2-3; D remains ambiguous. CDR3 length equals 15 residues. Trimming left V 2 bases short and J 0 bases short, with 9 bases between. Germline V gene sequence: CDR1 MNHEY, CDR2 SVGAGI. CDR3 in DNA: TGTGCCAGCAGTTACGCAGGAAGAAGCACAGATACGCAGTATTTT. As protein: CASSYAGRSTDTQYF.

The chain recombines TRBV9 with TRBJ2-3, with D perhaps matching TRBD2 (5 bases). This CDR3 contains 14 residues. The germline V gene has CDR1 SGDLS and CDR2 YYNGEE. V dropped 0 bases and J dropped 5 bases, with 10 bases sitting between them. The CDR3 loop reads CASSVGGLGDTQYF. CDR3 DNA sequence: TGTGCCAGCAGCGTAGGCGGGTTAGGAGATACGCAGTATTTT.

This chain links TRBV4-1 with TRBJ2-3, with TRBD2 matching 11 bases. V dropped 1 base and J dropped 1; count of bases not matched to a gene: 13. There are 20 residues in the CDR3. Germline CDR1 MGHRA, CDR2 YSYEKL. CDR3 loop: CASSQALTSGGPGRTDTQYF. In DNA, the CDR3 is TGCGCCAGCAGCCAAGCTTTAACTAGCGGGGGCCCCGGTCGCACAGATACGCAGTATTTT.

This chain joins TRBV10-2 and TRBJ1-4; 8 bases map to TRBD1. The J segment lost 8 bases and the V segment lost 2 bases, leaving 10 bases of the junction unmatched. The length of the CDR3 is 16 residues. Germline lookup yields CDR1 WSHSY and CDR2 SAAADI. The CDR3: CASSEVQGQEGEKLFF. The CDR3 DNA is TGCGCCAGCAGTGAGGTCCAGGGACAGGAAGGAGAAAAACTGTTTTTT.

This clone came up once. One end of the junction varies from germline; a read error may be responsible. V is TRBV5-6 and J is TRBJ1-6; no reliable D call. The CDR3 has 15 amino acids. Germline CDR1 reads SGHDT; CDR2 reads YYEEEE. DNA of the CDR3: TGTGCCAGCAGCTTAGGGAGCTCCTATAATTCACCCCCCCACTTT. Amino acid sequence: CASSLGSSYNSPPHF.

Only a few counts were recorded for this clone. DNA for the CDR3: TGTGCCAGCAGTTACCCACAGGATACTAACTATGGCTACACCTTC. Amino acids: CASSYPQDTNYGYTF. The V call is TRBV6-6, the J call TRBJ1-2; D possibly corresponds to TRBD1 (5 bases). Germline V gives CDR1 MNHNY, CDR2 SVGAGI (reference sequence). V gave up 2 bases and J gave up 0 bases, with 10 bases separating them. The CDR3 consists of 15 residues.